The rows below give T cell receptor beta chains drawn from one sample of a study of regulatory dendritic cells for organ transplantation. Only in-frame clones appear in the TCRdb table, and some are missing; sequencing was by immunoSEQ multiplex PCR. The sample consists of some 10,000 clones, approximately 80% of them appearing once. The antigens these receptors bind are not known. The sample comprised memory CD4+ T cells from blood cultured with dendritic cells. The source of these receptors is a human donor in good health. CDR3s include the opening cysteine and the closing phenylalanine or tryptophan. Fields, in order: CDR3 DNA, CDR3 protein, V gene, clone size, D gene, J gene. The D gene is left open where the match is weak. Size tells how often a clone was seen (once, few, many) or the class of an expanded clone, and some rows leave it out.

DNA: TGTGCCAGCTCAAGCCTCCCGGTTTCTAACACTGAAGCTTTCTTT; CDR3: CASSSLPVSNTEAFF; V: TRBV18; size: -; D: -; J: TRBJ1-1
DNA: TGTGCCAGCAGCTTCCAGAGCTACAATGAGCAGTTCTTC; CDR3: CASSFQSYNEQFF; V: TRBV7-6; size: few; D: -; J: TRBJ2-1
DNA: TGTGCCAGCAGCCCAACGAACAGGGGTAACACCGGGGAGCTGTTTTTT; CDR3: CASSPTNRGNTGELFF; V: TRBV7-9; size: -; D: TRBD1; J: TRBJ2-2
DNA: TGTGCCAGCAGCACCACAGGGGGAACTGACGCTGAAGCTTTCTTT; CDR3: CASSTTGGTDAEAFF; V: TRBV9; size: -; D: TRBD1; J: TRBJ1-1
DNA: TGTGCCAGCAGCCTCAGGGTGACCGGAAACACCATATATTTT; CDR3: CASSLRVTGNTIYF; V: TRBV11-2; size: -; D: -; J: TRBJ1-3
DNA: TGTGCCAGCAGGACTAGCGGGGGAACCTCCTCCTACGAGCAGTACTTC; CDR3: CASRTSGGTSSYEQYF; V: TRBV7-2; size: -; D: TRBD2; J: TRBJ2-7
DNA: TGTGCCAGCAGCCAAGGGGGGTCGGGACAGGACAATGAAAAACTGTTTTTT; CDR3: CASSQGGSGQDNEKLFF; V: TRBV4-2; size: once; D: TRBD1; J: TRBJ1-4
DNA: TGTGCCTGGGAACCGCCCAGGGCAAGCAGATTATATGGCTACACCTTC; CDR3: CAWEPPRASRLYGYTF; V: TRBV30; size: -; D: -; J: TRBJ1-2
DNA: TGTGCTAGCAGCTTAGCTGGAGGGCCGAACACCGGGGAGCTGTTTTTT; CDR3: CASSLAGGPNTGELFF; V: TRBV7-7; size: -; D: -; J: TRBJ2-2
DNA: TGTGCCAGCAGTTCCCCATGGGGCGGGAGGCCCTCTGGGGCCAACGTCCTGACTTTC; CDR3: CASSSPWGGRPSGANVLTF; V: TRBV28; size: -; D: TRBD2; J: TRBJ2-6
DNA: TGTGCCAGCAGTCGCTCCCGGAGGGGGGTAAACGAGCAGTACTTC; CDR3: CASSRSRRGVNEQYF; V: TRBV27; size: -; D: -; J: TRBJ2-7
DNA: TGTGCCAGCTCAAGAGGACTGACCTTAAGCTATGGCTACACCTTC; CDR3: CASSRGLTLSYGYTF; V: TRBV18; size: few; D: -; J: TRBJ1-2
DNA: TGTGCCAGCAGCTCCCCTGGGGGCAATTCAGGCTACGAGCAGTACTTC; CDR3: CASSSPGGNSGYEQYF; V: TRBV25-1; size: -; D: -; J: TRBJ2-7
DNA: TGTGCCAGCAGTTACAGGGGACACCCCCAAGAGACCCAGTACTTC; CDR3: CASSYRGHPQETQYF; V: TRBV6-6; size: -; D: -; J: TRBJ2-5
DNA: TGTGCCAGCAGGAACCGGGTCTTAGGGGGCAGCGAAGCTTTCTTT; CDR3: CASRNRVLGGSEAFF; V: TRBV6-1; size: -; D: TRBD1; J: TRBJ1-1
DNA: TGTGCCAGCAGTTCGAGCGGGGGGAAGCAATACGAGCAGTACTTC; CDR3: CASSSSGGKQYEQYF; V: TRBV7-2; size: -; D: TRBD2; J: TRBJ2-7
DNA: TGTGCCAGCAGCTTAGCCCCCATGGGGGGAGGAGGGACCGGGGAGCTGTTTTTT; CDR3: CASSLAPMGGGGTGELFF; V: TRBV7-2; size: -; D: -; J: TRBJ2-2
DNA: TGTGCCAGCAGCCTCGTAACGACGGACAATGAGCAGTTCTTC; CDR3: CASSLVTTDNEQFF; V: TRBV16; size: once; D: -; J: TRBJ2-1
DNA: TGTGCCATCGCCCAGGCGGCAGGGGTTGGCACCTACGAGCAGTACTTC; CDR3: CAIAQAAGVGTYEQYF; V: TRBV10-3; size: -; D: -; J: TRBJ2-7
DNA: TGTGCCAGCAGTTTACTACCCGGCGGGCGGGAGCAGTACTTC; CDR3: CASSLLPGGREQYF; V: TRBV28; size: few; D: -; J: TRBJ2-7
DNA: TGTACCAGCAGTCCTCCCACGGGACAGGGGAGTGGCTACACCTTC; CDR3: CTSSPPTGQGSGYTF; V: TRBV2; size: -; D: TRBD1; J: TRBJ1-2
DNA: TGTGCCAGCAGTCCAAGAGGGACCCAGTACTTC; CDR3: CASSPRGTQYF; V: TRBV28; size: once; D: -; J: TRBJ2-5
DNA: TGTGCCTGGACCCTCCCGACTAGCGGACTATCCTACGAGCAGTACTTC; CDR3: CAWTLPTSGLSYEQYF; V: TRBV30; size: -; D: TRBD2; J: TRBJ2-7
DNA: TGTGCCGGGGGACGAGAGGGGACAATGAGCTTC; CDR3: CAGGREGTMSF; V: TRBV28; size: -; D: -; J: TRBJ2-4
DNA: TGTGCCGGGGCGAGTTGGGTTGACTATGGCTACACCTTC; CDR3: CAGASWVDYGYTF; V: TRBV6-1; size: few; D: -; J: TRBJ1-2
DNA: TGTGCCAGCAGCTTGTTCGAGAGGTCACCCCTCCACTTT; CDR3: CASSLFERSPLHF; V: TRBV11-2; size: -; D: -; J: TRBJ1-6
DNA: TGTGCCAGCAGCTTAGGAACCAGGGGGCATAGTGAAGCTTTCTTT; CDR3: CASSLGTRGHSEAFF; V: TRBV7-2; size: few; D: TRBD1; J: TRBJ1-1
DNA: TGTGCCAGCAGCTTAGGACAGCAAGAGACCCAGTACTTC; CDR3: CASSLGQQETQYF; V: TRBV7-2; size: once; D: -; J: TRBJ2-5
DNA: TGTGCCTGGAGCCCGAGGGGGCGCTCACCCCTCCACTTT; CDR3: CAWSPRGRSPLHF; V: TRBV30; size: -; D: TRBD1; J: TRBJ1-6
DNA: TGTGCCAGCAGCTTCCCGGGGCGGGACGAGCAGTACTTC; CDR3: CASSFPGRDEQYF; V: TRBV5-4; size: -; D: -; J: TRBJ2-7
DNA: TGTGCCAGCAGTTACCGGGGGCGCGAGAATGGCTACACCTTC; CDR3: CASSYRGRENGYTF; V: TRBV6-5; size: few; D: -; J: TRBJ1-2
DNA: TGCGCCAGCAGCCAAACTATGGGACTAGCGGAAGAGACCCAGTACTTC; CDR3: CASSQTMGLAEETQYF; V: TRBV4-3; size: -; D: TRBD2; J: TRBJ2-5
DNA: TGTGCCAGCAGTGAAGATTGGTTTGGCGGCTACGAGCAGTACTTC; CDR3: CASSEDWFGGYEQYF; V: TRBV6-1; size: -; D: -; J: TRBJ2-7
DNA: TGTGCCAGCAGCTTAGATATACGCGGTACCCAGTACTTC; CDR3: CASSLDIRGTQYF; V: TRBV7-9; size: -; D: -; J: TRBJ2-5
DNA: TGTGCCAGCAGCTTAGATTCTGGCGGGGGGGCCGATACGCAGTATTTT; CDR3: CASSLDSGGGADTQYF; V: TRBV7-2; size: -; D: TRBD2; J: TRBJ2-3
DNA: TGTGCCAGCTCACCCCCCGCCGTTACTGGAAACACCATATATTTT; CDR3: CASSPPAVTGNTIYF; V: TRBV18; size: -; D: -; J: TRBJ1-3
DNA: TGTGCCTGGAGGGCACAAAGGGGGGACGGAGGGACCCAGTACTTC; CDR3: CAWRAQRGDGGTQYF; V: TRBV30; size: -; D: -; J: TRBJ2-5
DNA: TGTGCCAGCAGCTCCTCCGGCTGGTACGAGCAGTACTTC; CDR3: CASSSSGWYEQYF; V: TRBV13; size: -; D: -; J: TRBJ2-7